What follows is one TCR beta chain and its context. The time point was: pre-sensitization, week 0. Noted treatment: therapeutic diphenylcyclopropenone sensitization with weekly scalp DPC. This record belongs to a study of human T cells and chemical hapten exposure. About the research overall: DPC (0.01%) was patch tested on the upper back and read at 6 days.

Attachment of unique molecular identifiers to individual cDNA molecules was performed in the library. Per the original data handling: From around 25,000 to 690,000 TCRs were found per sample, with a median of about 96,000. Each CDR3 protein is one row after TCRdb ran MiXCR on the RACE reads. TCRdb's processing, not the authors' own work, is the source of the V and J calls. Altogether 270,000 or so distinct CDR3 sequences are present, around 7.3% being singletons, with the ten largest covering 1.2%. Sequenced material: whole blood, taken in connection with sensitization to the hapten diphenylcyclopropenone (DPC). The origin of this receptor is a man in his late teens or twenties with alopecia areata. Some clones in this sample may be carry-over from other donors' samples.

The CDR3, as DNA: TGCAGTGCTAGAGTTGGGGAAGGTAGCGGGGGAACAGATACGCAGTATTTT. This encodes CSARVGEGSGGTDTQYF. This chain links TRBV20-1 with TRBJ2-3; 9 nucleotides line up with TRBD2. Germline V gene sequence: CDR1 DFQATT, CDR2 SNEGSKA (reference sequence). The V and J ends lost 1 base and 3 bases, in that order; junction bases with no gene match: 11. CDR3 length equals 17 residues.